The TCR beta chain under discussion was sequenced for a study of cytotoxic CD8 clonotypes in ibrutinib-treated CLL (dated by TCRdb to about 2021). Looking at the study overall: The cohort was composed of under 12 relapsed/refractory and roughly 14 treatment-naive patients; IGHV unmutated status was identified in 17 patients. On average, each sample had roughly 230,000 productive templates and tens of thousands of productive rearrangements. Of the roughly 79 people in the trial, 26 had longitudinal samples available. Cryopreserved peripheral blood mononuclear cells were collected before treatment, at response, and at either disease progression or sustained remission. Response samples were taken after a median of 12 months on treatment, ranging from 6 to 36 months. Responses were partial in around 25 patients and complete in 2; after median 68 months follow-up, about 14 stayed in remission and 12 progressed. Every remission and progressive disease sample was obtained while ibrutinib was still being received by the patients.

In the paper's terms, the time point label means: around 25 months on ibrutinib. For TCR beta library preparation, around 2 micrograms of genomic DNA were isolated from cryopreserved PBMCs. Longitudinal blood samples from CLL patients receiving ibrutinib monotherapy were subjected to high-throughput TCR beta sequencing. The patients took part in an open-label, single-center phase 2 trial of ibrutinib monotherapy. Beyond this particular receptor, the publication reports: Public clonotypes were rare and either shrank or stayed stable during treatment, and the rise in clonality at ibrutinib response reflected expansion of private clonotypes. At baseline, clonality was higher than in age-matched healthy donors and showed a strong correlation with circulating CD8+ T-cell counts. Sampling times were not matched between sustained-remission and progressing patients, and lymph node repertoires were not studied. Clonality rose at ibrutinib response, remained stable during sustained remission, and dropped back toward baseline at progression.

The goal of deep resolution MiSeq sequencing was a depth between 1 in 1 million and 1 in 200,000 T cells, and coverage averaged 10x per clonotype. TCR beta libraries were generated with the immunoSEQ hsTCRB Kit. In the original analysis: ImmunoSEQ Data Assistant and ImmunoSEQ Analyzer were used for data analysis, and V, D and J genes were assigned according to IMGT definitions. Clonality, which ranges from 0 to 1, was calculated as one minus the normalized Shannon entropy of productive rearrangement frequencies. Public clonotype analysis was restricted to overrepresented clonotypes comprising at least 0.05% of each patient's repertoire. Repertoires from more than ten age-matched healthy donors in immuneACCESS were used as clonality controls. The table comes from immuneACCESS by way of TCRdb, which keeps in-frame sequences with V and J called. Part of the clones is missing from these tables; in studies checked, under half for an unresolved V gene and the rest for unknown reasons. That table supplies the V and J calls and clone size; D and trimming were determined from the DNA. Within this sample are 100,000 or so clones, with about 50% of them counted one time only. About 40% of the sample is held by the ten biggest clonotypes.

A note on this clone: The antigen it recognizes is unknown. No base quality information exists; no much larger clone differs at one position.

CDR3 length: 18 amino acids, cysteine to phenylalanine. Left in the record is the CDR3 DNA by itself, 54 bases read in frame from the first base. The germline V and J ends show losses of 6 bases and 3 bases respectively, and no gene match explains 18 bases of the junction. The germline V gene encodes CDR1 LNHDA and CDR2 SQIVND (reference sequence). The TCR originated in a human donor with chronic lymphocytic leukemia. The sample was PBMCs, taken after 24 months of ibrutinib treatment. In this chain, TRBV19 is recombined with TRBJ2-7, with 9 bases aligning to TRBD2. The CDR3: CASSPLGTGTSKGYEQYF. DNA sequence: TGTGCCAGTAGCCCTCTGGGGACCGGGACTAGCAAGGGCTACGAGCAGTACTTC.